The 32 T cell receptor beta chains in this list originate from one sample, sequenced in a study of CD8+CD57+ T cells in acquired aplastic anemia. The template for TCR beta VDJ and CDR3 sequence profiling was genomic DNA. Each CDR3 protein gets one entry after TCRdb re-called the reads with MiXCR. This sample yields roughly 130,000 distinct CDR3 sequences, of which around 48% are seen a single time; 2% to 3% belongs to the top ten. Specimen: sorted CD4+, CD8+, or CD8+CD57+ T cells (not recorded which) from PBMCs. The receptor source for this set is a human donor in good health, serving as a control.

The CDR3, as DNA: TGTGCCAGCAGCCAACTCTTGGCTGGGCAGGGAGGATCACCCCTCCACTTT. It encodes CASSQLLAGQGGSPLHF. The V gene is TRBV4-2, the J gene TRBJ1-6, with D perhaps matching TRBD1 (5 bases). The germline V and J ends were trimmed by 2 bases and 10 bases, with 21 bases remaining between them. The CDR3 spans 17 residues. Germline V gene sequence: CDR1 LGHNA, CDR2 YNFKEQ.

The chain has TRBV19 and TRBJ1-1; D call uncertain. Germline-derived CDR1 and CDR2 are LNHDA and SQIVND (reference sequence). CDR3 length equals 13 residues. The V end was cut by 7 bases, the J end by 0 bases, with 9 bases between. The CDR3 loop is CASIPLMNTEAFF. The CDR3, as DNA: TGTGCCAGTATTCCACTTATGAACACTGAAGCTTTCTTT.

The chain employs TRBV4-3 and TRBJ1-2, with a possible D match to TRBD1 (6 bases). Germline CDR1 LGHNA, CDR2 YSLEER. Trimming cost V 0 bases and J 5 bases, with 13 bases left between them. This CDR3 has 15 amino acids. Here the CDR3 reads CASSQDQGWGYGYTF. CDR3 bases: TGCGCCAGCAGCCAAGATCAGGGGTGGGGGTATGGCTACACCTTC.

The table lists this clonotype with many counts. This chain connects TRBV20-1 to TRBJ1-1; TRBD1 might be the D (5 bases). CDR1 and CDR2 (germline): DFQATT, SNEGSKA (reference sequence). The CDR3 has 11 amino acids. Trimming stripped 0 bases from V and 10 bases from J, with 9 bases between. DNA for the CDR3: TGCAGTGCTAGAGATGGGGGGTCAGCTTTCTTT. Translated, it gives CSARDGGSAFF.

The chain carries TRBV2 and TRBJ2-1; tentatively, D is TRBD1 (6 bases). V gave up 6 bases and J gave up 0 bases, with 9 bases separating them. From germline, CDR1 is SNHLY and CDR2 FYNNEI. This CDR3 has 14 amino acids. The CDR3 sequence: CASRQGSSYNEQFF. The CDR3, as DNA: TGTGCCAGCAGACAGGGAAGCTCCTACAATGAGCAGTTCTTC.

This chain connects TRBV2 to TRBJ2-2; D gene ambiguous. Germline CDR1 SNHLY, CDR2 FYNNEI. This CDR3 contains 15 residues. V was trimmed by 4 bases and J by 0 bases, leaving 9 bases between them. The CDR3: CASSALAANTGELFF. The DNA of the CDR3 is TGTGCCAGCAGTGCGCTCGCTGCGAACACCGGGGAGCTGTTTTTT.

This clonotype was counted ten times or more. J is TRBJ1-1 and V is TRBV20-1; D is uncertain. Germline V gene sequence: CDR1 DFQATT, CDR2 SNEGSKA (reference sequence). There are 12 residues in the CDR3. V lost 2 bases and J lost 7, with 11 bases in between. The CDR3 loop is CSARQRRHEAFF. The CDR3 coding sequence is TGCAGTGCTAGACAGCGGAGGCATGAAGCTTTCTTT.

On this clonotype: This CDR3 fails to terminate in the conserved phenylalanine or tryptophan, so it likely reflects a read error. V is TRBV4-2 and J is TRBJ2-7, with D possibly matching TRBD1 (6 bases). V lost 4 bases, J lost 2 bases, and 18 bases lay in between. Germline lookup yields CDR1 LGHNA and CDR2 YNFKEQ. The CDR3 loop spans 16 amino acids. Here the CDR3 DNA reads TGTGCCAGCAGCCCACCCTTGCAGGGGCCAACCTACGAGCAGTACCTC. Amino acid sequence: CASSPPLQGPTYEQYL.

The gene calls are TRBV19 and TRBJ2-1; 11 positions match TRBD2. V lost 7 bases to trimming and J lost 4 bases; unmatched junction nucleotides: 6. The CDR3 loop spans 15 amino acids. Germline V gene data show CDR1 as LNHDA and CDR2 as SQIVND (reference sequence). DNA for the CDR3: TGTGCCAGTAATATTGGGACTAGCGGATACAATGAGCAGTTCTTC. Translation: CASNIGTSGYNEQFF.

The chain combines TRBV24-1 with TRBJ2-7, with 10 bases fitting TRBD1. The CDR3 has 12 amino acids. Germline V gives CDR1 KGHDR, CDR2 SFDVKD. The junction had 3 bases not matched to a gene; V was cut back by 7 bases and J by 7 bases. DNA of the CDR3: TGTGCCACCAGCGGGACAGGGGTTGAGCAGTACTTC. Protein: CATSGTGVEQYF.

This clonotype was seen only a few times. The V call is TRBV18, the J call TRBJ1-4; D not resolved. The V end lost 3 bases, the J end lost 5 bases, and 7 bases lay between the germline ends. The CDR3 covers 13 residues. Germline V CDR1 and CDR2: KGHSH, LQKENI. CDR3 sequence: CASSPPINEKLFF. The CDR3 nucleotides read TGTGCCAGCTCACCCCCGATAAATGAAAAACTGTTTTTT. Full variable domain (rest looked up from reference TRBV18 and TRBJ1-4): NAGVMQNPRHLVRRRGQEARLRCSPMKGHSHVYWYRQLPEEGLKFMVYLQKENIIDESGMPKERFSAEFPKEGPSILRIQQVVRGDSAAYFCASSPPINEKLFFGSGTQLSVL.

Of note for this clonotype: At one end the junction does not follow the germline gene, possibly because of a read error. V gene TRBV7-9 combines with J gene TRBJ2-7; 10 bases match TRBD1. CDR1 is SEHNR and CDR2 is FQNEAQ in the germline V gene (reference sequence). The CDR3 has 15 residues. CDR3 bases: TGTGCCAGCAGCTTTCCTGGGACAGGGGCCTACGAGCGGTACTTC. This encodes CASSFPGTGAYERYF.

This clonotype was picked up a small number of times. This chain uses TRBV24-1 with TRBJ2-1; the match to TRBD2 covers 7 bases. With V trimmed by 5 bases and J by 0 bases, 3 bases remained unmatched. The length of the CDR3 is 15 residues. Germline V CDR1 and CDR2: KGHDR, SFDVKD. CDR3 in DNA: TGTGCCACCAGTGTAGGCGGGAGCTCCTACAATGAGCAGTTCTTC. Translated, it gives CATSVGGSSYNEQFF.

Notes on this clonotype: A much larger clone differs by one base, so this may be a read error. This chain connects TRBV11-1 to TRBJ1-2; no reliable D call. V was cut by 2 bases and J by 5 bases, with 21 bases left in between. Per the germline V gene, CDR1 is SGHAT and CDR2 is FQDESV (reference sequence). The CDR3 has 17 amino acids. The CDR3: CASSLLGGVTERYGYTF. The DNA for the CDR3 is TGTGCCAGCAGCTTACTAGGTGGAGTTACGGAGAGGTATGGCTACACCTTC.

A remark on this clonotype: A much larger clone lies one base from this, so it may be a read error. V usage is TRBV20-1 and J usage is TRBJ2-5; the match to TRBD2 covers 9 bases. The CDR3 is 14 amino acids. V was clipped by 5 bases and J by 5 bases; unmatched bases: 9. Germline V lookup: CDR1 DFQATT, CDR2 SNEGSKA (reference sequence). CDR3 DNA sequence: TGCAGTGCTCGCGCTGGCGGGGGGGCGGAGACCCAGTACTTC. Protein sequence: CSARAGGGAETQYF.

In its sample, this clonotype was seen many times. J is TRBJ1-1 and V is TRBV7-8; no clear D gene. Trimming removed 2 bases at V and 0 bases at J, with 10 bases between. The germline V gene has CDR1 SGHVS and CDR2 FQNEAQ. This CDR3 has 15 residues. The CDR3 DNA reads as TGTGCCAGCAGCTTATGGGGTTCGCTGAACACTGAAGCTTTCTTT. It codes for CASSLWGSLNTEAFF.

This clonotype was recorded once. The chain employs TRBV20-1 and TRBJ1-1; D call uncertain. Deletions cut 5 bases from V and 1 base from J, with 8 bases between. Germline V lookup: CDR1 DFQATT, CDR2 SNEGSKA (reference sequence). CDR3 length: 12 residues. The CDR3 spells CSAGRTNTEAFF. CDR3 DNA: TGCAGTGCTGGCCGGACGAACACTGAAGCTTTCTTT.

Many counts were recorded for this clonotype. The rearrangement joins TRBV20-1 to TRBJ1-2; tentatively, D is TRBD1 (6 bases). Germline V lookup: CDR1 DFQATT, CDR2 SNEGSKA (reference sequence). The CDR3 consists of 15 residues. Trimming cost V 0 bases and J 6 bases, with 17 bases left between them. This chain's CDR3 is CSARDPQRGEDGYTF. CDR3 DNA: TGCAGTGCTAGAGATCCCCAGAGGGGGGAAGATGGCTACACCTTC.

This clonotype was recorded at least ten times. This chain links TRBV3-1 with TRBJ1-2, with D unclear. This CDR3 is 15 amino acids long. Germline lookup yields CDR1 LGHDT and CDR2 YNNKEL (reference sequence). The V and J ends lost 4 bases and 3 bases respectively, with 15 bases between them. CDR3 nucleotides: TGTGCCAGCAGCCCGGCGATTAGGGTTTACTATGGCTACACCTTC. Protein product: CASSPAIRVYYGYTF. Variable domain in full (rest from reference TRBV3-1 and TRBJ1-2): DTAVSQTPKYLVTQMGNDKSIKCEQNLGHDTMYWYKQDSKKFLKIMFSYNNKELIINETVPNRFSPKSPDKAHLNLHINSLELGDSAVYFCASSPAIRVYYGYTFGSGTRLTVV.

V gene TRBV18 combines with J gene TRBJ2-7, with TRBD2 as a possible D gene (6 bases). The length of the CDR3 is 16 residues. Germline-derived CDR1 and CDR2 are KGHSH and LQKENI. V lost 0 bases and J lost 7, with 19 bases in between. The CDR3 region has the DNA TGTGCCAGCTCACCACCGGTGCGGGGAAACTCTGGGGAGCAGTACTTC. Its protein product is CASSPPVRGNSGEQYF.

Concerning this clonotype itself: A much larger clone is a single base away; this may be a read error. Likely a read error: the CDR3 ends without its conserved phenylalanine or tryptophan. The CDR3 is CSARDSGNTGELFL. The CDR3 DNA sequence: TGCAGTGCTAGAGATTCGGGGAACACCGGGGAGCTGTTTCTT. The chain links TRBV20-1 to TRBJ2-2; no firm D call. The CDR3 has 14 amino acids. Trimming cost V 0 bases and J 1 base, with 6 bases left between them. The germline V gene encodes CDR1 DFQATT and CDR2 SNEGSKA (reference sequence).

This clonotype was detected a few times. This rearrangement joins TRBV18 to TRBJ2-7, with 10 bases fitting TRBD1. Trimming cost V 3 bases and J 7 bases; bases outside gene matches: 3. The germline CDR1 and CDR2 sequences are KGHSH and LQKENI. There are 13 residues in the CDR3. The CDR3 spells CASSPGQGLEQYF. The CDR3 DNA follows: TGTGCCAGCTCACCGGGACAGGGGTTGGAGCAGTACTTC.

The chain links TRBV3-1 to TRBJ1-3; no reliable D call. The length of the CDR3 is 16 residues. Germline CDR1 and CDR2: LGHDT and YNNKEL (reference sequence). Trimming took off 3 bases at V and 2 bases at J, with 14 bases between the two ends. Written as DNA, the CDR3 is TGTGCCAGCAGCCATTCCCAGTTTTCCCCTGGAAACACCATATATTTT. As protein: CASSHSQFSPGNTIYF.

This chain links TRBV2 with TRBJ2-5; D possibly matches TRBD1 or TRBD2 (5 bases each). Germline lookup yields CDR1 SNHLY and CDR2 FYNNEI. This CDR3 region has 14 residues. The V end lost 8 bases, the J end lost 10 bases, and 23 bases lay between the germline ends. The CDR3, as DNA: TGTGCCAGCCATTTGACTGGTGATGAGGGGAGCCAGTACTTC. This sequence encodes CASHLTGDEGSQYF.

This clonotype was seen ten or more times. In nucleotides, the CDR3 is TGTGCCAGCAGCGTACTGGGGGATTTGGAGACCCAGTACTTC. This encodes CASSVLGDLETQYF. The rearrangement links TRBV9 to TRBJ2-5; tentatively, D is TRBD1 or TRBD2 (5 bases each). Germline V gives CDR1 SGDLS, CDR2 YYNGEE. V dropped 1 base and J dropped 5 bases, with 12 bases sitting between them. The CDR3 spans 14 residues.

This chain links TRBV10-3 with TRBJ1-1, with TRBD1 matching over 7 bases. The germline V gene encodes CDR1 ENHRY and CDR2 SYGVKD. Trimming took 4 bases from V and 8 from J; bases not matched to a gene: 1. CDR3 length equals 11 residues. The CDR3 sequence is CAISGQGEAFF. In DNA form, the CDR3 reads TGTGCCATCAGTGGACAGGGCGAAGCTTTCTTT.

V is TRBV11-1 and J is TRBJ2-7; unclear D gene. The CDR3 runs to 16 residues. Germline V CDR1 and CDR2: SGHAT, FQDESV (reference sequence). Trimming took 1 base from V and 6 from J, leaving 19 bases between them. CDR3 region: CASSLEGGLPAAEQYF. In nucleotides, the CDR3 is TGTGCCAGCAGCTTAGAGGGCGGCCTCCCCGCGGCCGAGCAGTACTTC. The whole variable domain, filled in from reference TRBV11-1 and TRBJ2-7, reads EAEVAQSPRYKITEKSQAVAFWCDPISGHATLYWYRQILGQGPELLVQFQDESVVDDSQLPKDRFSAERLKGVDSTLKIQPAELGDSAMYLCASSLEGGLPAAEQYFGPGTRLTVT.

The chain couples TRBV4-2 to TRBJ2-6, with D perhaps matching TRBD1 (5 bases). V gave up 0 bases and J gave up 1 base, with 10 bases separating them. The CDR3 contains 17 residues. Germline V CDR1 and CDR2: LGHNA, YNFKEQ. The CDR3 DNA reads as TGTGCCAGCAGCCAAGACAGGGTCCCTTCTGGGGCCAACGTCCTGACTTTC. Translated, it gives CASSQDRVPSGANVLTF.

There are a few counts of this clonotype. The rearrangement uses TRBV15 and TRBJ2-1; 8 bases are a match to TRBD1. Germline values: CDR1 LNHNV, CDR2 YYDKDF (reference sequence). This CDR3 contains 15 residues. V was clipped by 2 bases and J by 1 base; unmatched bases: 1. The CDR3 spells CATSRRQGSYNEQFF. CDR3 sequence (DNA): TGTGCCACCAGCAGAAGACAGGGGTCCTACAATGAGCAGTTCTTC.

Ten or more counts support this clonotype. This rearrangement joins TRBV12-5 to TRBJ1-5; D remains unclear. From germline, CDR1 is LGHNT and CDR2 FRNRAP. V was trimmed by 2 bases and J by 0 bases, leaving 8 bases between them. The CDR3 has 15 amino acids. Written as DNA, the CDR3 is TGTGCTAGTGGTTTGTTCGGCGCTAGCAATCAGCCCCAGCATTTT. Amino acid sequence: CASGLFGASNQPQHF.

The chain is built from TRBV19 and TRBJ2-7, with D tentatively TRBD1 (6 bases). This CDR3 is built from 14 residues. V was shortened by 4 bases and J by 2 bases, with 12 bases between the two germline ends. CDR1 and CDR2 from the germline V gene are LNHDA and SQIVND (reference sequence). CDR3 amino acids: CASSNNRATYEQYF. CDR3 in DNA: TGTGCCAGTAGTAACAACAGGGCGACCTACGAGCAGTACTTC.

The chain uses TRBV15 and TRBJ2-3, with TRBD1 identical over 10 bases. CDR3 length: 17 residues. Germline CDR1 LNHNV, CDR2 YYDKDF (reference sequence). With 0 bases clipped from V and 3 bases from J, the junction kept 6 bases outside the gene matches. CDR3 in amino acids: CATSRDPGQGKTDTQYF. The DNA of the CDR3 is TGTGCCACCAGCAGAGACCCGGGACAGGGGAAGACAGATACGCAGTATTTT. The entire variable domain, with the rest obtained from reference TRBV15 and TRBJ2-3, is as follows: DAMVIQNPRYQVTQFGKPVTLSCSQTLNHNVMYWYQQKSSQAPKLLFHYYDKDFNNEADTPDNFQSRRPNTSFCFLDIRSPGLGDTAMYLCATSRDPGQGKTDTQYFGPGTRLTVL.